The entry below describes one T cell receptor beta chain. Its matching antigen is unknown. This record comes from a study of shared clonotypes between healthy human individuals. Study-wide findings and caveats: The diversity represented, both genetic and in exposure history, was limited by few donors. Of the naive CD4 clonotypes, about 5% were shared across a handful of donors.

CDR1 and CDR2 from the germline V gene are SGDLS and YYNGEE. The ends were cut back, 0 bases at V and 5 bases at J, with 15 bases in the middle. The CDR3 extends over 15 amino acids. All donors were healthy HIV-negative adults lacking recent acute infections or vaccinations. The protocol was immunoSEQ multiplex PCR, while the TCRdb copy is restricted to in-frame clones and leaves out a portion. The sample consists of roughly 320,000 clones, about nine tenths of them appearing once. The sequenced sample consisted of memory CD8+ T cells sorted from blood. Specified subset: CD45RO+ cells pooled with CCR7-negative TemRA cells. The V and J genes are TRBV9 and TRBJ2-7; tentatively, D is TRBD2 (5 bases). The sequence derives from a man aged 18 to 29 in good health. CDR3 residues: CASSVGGSASDEQYF. The CDR3 nucleotides read TGTGCCAGCAGCGTAGGAGGTAGCGCCAGCGACGAGCAGTACTTC.